This T cell receptor beta chain originates from a study of a mutant IDH1 vaccine in newly diagnosed glioma. Study in general: The patients were given eight vaccinations, one each in weeks 1, 3, 5, 7, 11, 15, 19 and 23. The start of vaccination came 4-6 weeks after radiotherapy alone, or with temozolomide cycles.

Produced via immunoSEQ multiplex PCR; TCRdb's table is partial and in-frame only. The sample carries some 80,000 clones, approximately 85% recorded once. Time point defined: week 23, last vaccination. All doses held 300 ug of mutant IDH1 20-mer peptide, with topical imiquimod. V trimming: 3 bases; J trimming: 6 bases; junction bases outside the gene matches: 9. The CDR3 totals 15 residues. The germline V gene encodes CDR1 MNHEY and CDR2 SMNVEV (reference sequence). On this clone: Antigen unknown.

The material was PBMCs, obtained from a glioma patient whose treatment included an IDH1 peptide vaccine. The V and J genes are TRBV27 and TRBJ2-5, with TRBD2 matching over 8 bases. The TCR was taken from a woman between 45 and 65 years old with glioma. CDR3 DNA sequence: TGTGCCAGCAGTTTGACCGGACTAGCTTTCCAGACCCAGTACTTC. Translating gives CASSLTGLAFQTQYF.